These 32 T cell receptor beta chains originate from one sample sequenced in a study of cytomegalovirus exposure and HLA in healthy donors. Primers included in the PCR were 60 Vbeta and 13 Jbeta primers. Sequencing was performed with immunoSEQ multiplex PCR; in TCRdb, only in-frame clones are kept and a portion is missing. The sample has 150,000 to 200,000 clones, roughly 84% seen once. The sample consisted of PBMCs. These receptors all stem from a man between 18 and 29 years old in good health and CMV-seropositive.

The chain has TRBV11-3 and TRBJ2-2; 8 bases line up with TRBD1. J lost 5 bases, V lost 5 bases, and 7 bases had no gene match. Germline assignment: CDR1 SGHNT and CDR2 YENEEA. The CDR3 has 15 residues. The CDR3 nucleotides read TGTGCCAGCAGCCCGCGGACAGGGCCGACCGGGGAGCTGTTTTTT. Translated, it gives CASSPRTGPTGELFF.

The sample holds one count of this clone. The chain couples TRBV6-5 to TRBJ1-5; D call uncertain. The germline V and J ends were trimmed by 2 bases and 7 bases, with 12 bases remaining between them. The CDR3 has 14 amino acids. CDR1 and CDR2 from the germline V gene are MNHEY and SVGAGI. CDR3 in amino acids: CASSYNNARQPQHF. The CDR3 DNA reads TGTGCCAGCAGTTACAATAACGCGAGGCAGCCCCAGCATTTT.

The V and J genes are TRBV5-6 and TRBJ2-5; TRBD1 matches 8 bases. After removal of 4 bases from V and 0 bases from J, the junction contained 11 bases not matched to a gene. This CDR3 is built from 17 residues. Germline values: CDR1 SGHDT, CDR2 YYEEEE. CDR3 DNA: TGTGCCAGCAGCAAGCAGGGGGCCGATCCGTACCAAGAGACCCAGTACTTC. As protein: CASSKQGADPYQETQYF.

This chain joins TRBV5-4 and TRBJ2-5; the match to TRBD1 covers 10 bases. CDR1 is SGHNT and CDR2 is YYREEE in the germline V gene (reference sequence). The J segment lost 5 bases and the V segment lost 0 bases, leaving 4 bases of the junction unmatched. The CDR3 extends over 15 amino acids. The CDR3 DNA is TGTGCCAGCAGCTTGGTGACAGGGGGCATGGAGACCCAGTACTTC. Its protein is CASSLVTGGMETQYF. The full variable domain, with the rest looked up from reference TRBV5-4 and TRBJ2-5, is ETGVTQSPTHLIKTRGQQVTLRCSSQSGHNTVSWYQQALGQGPQFIFQYYREEENGRGNFPPRFSGLQFPNYSSELNVNALELDDSALYLCASSLVTGGMETQYFGPGTRLLVL.

This chain connects TRBV27 to TRBJ1-6, with D tentatively TRBD1 (6 bases). Trimming cost V 0 bases and J 7 bases, with 10 bases left between them. The germline gives CDR1 MNHEY, CDR2 SMNVEV (reference sequence). The CDR3 length is 15 residues. The CDR3 reads CASSLSTGSNSPLHF. The CDR3 DNA sequence: TGTGCCAGCAGTTTATCCACAGGGAGCAATTCACCCCTCCACTTT.

The chain is built from TRBV12-5 and TRBJ1-1, with 9 bases fitting TRBD1. Looked up from germline, CDR1 is LGHNT and CDR2 is FRNRAP. V was pared by 0 bases and J by 6 bases, with 11 bases of the junction left unmatched. This CDR3 has 17 amino acids. The CDR3 DNA is TGTGCTAGTGGTTTGGTACTTACAGGGGGCGACTTGCCTGAAGCTTTCTTT. Translation: CASGLVLTGGDLPEAFF.

This chain joins TRBV27 and TRBJ1-1; the D is unclear. Trimming shortened V by 1 base and J by 7 bases, and 10 bases separated the two germline ends. This CDR3 is built from 13 residues. Germline assignment: CDR1 MNHEY and CDR2 SMNVEV (reference sequence). The CDR3 loop reads CASSLLGGNEAFF. Written as DNA, the CDR3 is TGTGCCAGCAGTTTATTAGGAGGGAATGAAGCTTTCTTT.

The chain couples TRBV11-3 to TRBJ2-5; 8 positions match TRBD2. Trimming removed 5 bases from V and 6 bases from J; junction bases left unmatched: 8. Germline CDR1 is SGHNT and CDR2 is YENEEA. This CDR3 is 14 amino acids long. Written as DNA, the CDR3 is TGTGCCAGCAGCCCCGGGGGGGATCTAAAGACCCAGTACTTC. Protein sequence: CASSPGGDLKTQYF.

This clone was seen a handful of times. J is TRBJ1-5 and V is TRBV10-3; tentative D call: TRBD1 (6 bases). The CDR3 runs to 15 residues. From germline, CDR1 is ENHRY and CDR2 SYGVKD. V was trimmed by 5 bases and J by 0 bases, leaving 11 bases between them. CDR3 in amino acids: CAISRDKYSNQPQHF. The CDR3 nucleotides read TGTGCCATCAGTCGGGACAAATATAGCAATCAGCCCCAGCATTTT.

The chain has TRBV7-8 and TRBJ2-5; D may be TRBD2 (6 bases). The V end lost 4 bases, the J end lost 0 bases, and 15 bases lay between the germline ends. The CDR3 is made up of 16 amino acids. Germline V gene data show CDR1 as SGHVS and CDR2 as FQNEAQ. The CDR3 nucleotides read TGTGCCAGCAGCTCCGGCTGGGGGGAGTACCAAGAGACCCAGTACTTC. Translating it yields CASSSGWGEYQETQYF.

The chain is built from TRBV2 and TRBJ2-5, with 10 bases aligning to TRBD2. This CDR3 region has 16 residues. Trimming removed 2 bases from V and 1 base from J; junction bases left unmatched: 4. Germline-derived CDR1 and CDR2 are SNHLY and FYNNEI. The CDR3 region has the DNA TGTGCCAGCAGTGAATCTAGCGGGGGACTCCAAGAGACCCAGTACTTC. This codes for CASSESSGGLQETQYF. Supplemented by reference TRBV2 and TRBJ2-5, the full variable domain reads EPEVTQTPSHQVTQMGQEVILRCVPISNHLYFYWYRQILGQKVEFLVSFYNNEISEKSEIFDDQFSVERPDGSNFTLKIRSTKLEDSAMYFCASSESSGGLQETQYFGPGTRLLVL.

V and J are TRBV7-9 and TRBJ1-4; 9 bases match TRBD1. Unmatched junction bases numbered 3, after V lost 5 bases and J lost 5 bases. The V gene's germline CDR1 is SEHNR and CDR2 FQNEAQ (reference sequence). The CDR3 runs 14 residues. Written as DNA, the CDR3 is TGTGCCAGCAGCCAAGGGACAGGGAATGAAAAACTGTTTTTT. This gives the protein CASSQGTGNEKLFF.

This sequence joins TRBV4-3 and TRBJ2-1; a weak D match, TRBD1 (6 bases). CDR1 and CDR2 from the germline V gene are LGHNA and YSLEER. This CDR3 comprises 13 residues. V was clipped by 6 bases and J by 5 bases, with 11 bases between them. Written as DNA, the CDR3 is TGCGCCAGCAGTTGGGGGCCAGACAATGAGCAGTTCTTC. It translates to CASSWGPDNEQFF.

The genes are TRBV7-9 and TRBJ2-3, with 11 bases aligning to TRBD1. This CDR3 contains 16 residues. The V and J ends lost 5 bases and 6 bases, in that order; junction bases with no gene match: 10. From germline, CDR1 is SEHNR and CDR2 FQNEAQ (reference sequence). Written as DNA, the CDR3 is TGTGCCAGCAGCCATCGGGACAGGGGGATAGGCGATACGCAGTATTTT. It encodes CASSHRDRGIGDTQYF.

The chain couples TRBV6-5 to TRBJ2-1; 11 bases fit TRBD1. Germline-derived CDR1 and CDR2 are MNHEY and SVGAGI. The CDR3 loop spans 15 amino acids. V lost 6 bases and J lost 2; bases outside the gene matches: 3. The CDR3 DNA reads as TGTGCCAGCAGACTGGACAGGGGGCCCTACAATGAGCAGTTCTTC. Translation gives CASRLDRGPYNEQFF.

This chain links TRBV18 with TRBJ2-5, with D maybe TRBD2 (6 bases). Trimming cost V 2 bases and J 5 bases, with 12 bases left between them. Germline V gene data show CDR1 as KGHSH and CDR2 as LQKENI. The CDR3 spans 14 residues. CDR3 in DNA: TGTGCCAGCTCACCAGGGACTCCCCGGGAGACCCAGTACTTC. Translating gives CASSPGTPRETQYF. Full variable domain (missing parts from reference TRBV18 and TRBJ2-5): NAGVMQNPRHLVRRRGQEARLRCSPMKGHSHVYWYRQLPEEGLKFMVYLQKENIIDESGMPKERFSAEFPKEGPSILRIQQVVRGDSAAYFCASSPGTPRETQYFGPGTRLLVL.

The chain combines TRBV10-3 with TRBJ2-2; TRBD1 is a possible D gene (6 bases). Germline V gene data show CDR1 as ENHRY and CDR2 as SYGVKD. CDR3 length: 12 residues. The CDR3: CASSSQGPELFF. The CDR3 DNA is TGTGCTTCCTCCTCACAGGGCCCGGAGCTGTTTTTT.

V gene TRBV6-1 combines with J gene TRBJ2-7, with a weak D call TRBD1 (7 bases). Germline loops: CDR1 MNHNS, CDR2 SASEGT. The CDR3 loop spans 14 amino acids. V gave up 7 bases and J gave up 3 bases, with 16 bases separating them. The DNA of the CDR3 is TGTGCCAGCAATGGGGGGACAGCATACTACGAGCAGTACTTC. This gives the protein CASNGGTAYYEQYF.

The sample holds a few counts of this clone. The chain combines TRBV9 with TRBJ2-1, with 8 nucleotides matching TRBD2. The germline V gene encodes CDR1 SGDLS and CDR2 YYNGEE. This CDR3 is 15 amino acids long. With V trimmed by 4 bases and J by 2 bases, 5 bases remained unmatched. As DNA, the CDR3 is TGTGCCAGCAGCTCAGCGGGGGTCCCCTACAATGAGCAGTTCTTC. It yields the protein CASSSAGVPYNEQFF. The whole variable domain, remainder taken from reference TRBV9 and TRBJ2-1, is DSGVTQTPKHLITATGQRVTLRCSPRSGDLSVYWYQQSLDQGLQFLIQYYNGEERAKGNILERFSAQQFPDLHSELNLSSLELGDSALYFCASSSAGVPYNEQFFGPGTRLTVL.

The V and J genes are TRBV7-2 and TRBJ2-3, with D unclear. In germline, CDR1 is SGHTA, CDR2 FQGNSA. The CDR3 is made up of 16 amino acids. V lost 0 bases to trimming and J lost 4 bases, with 14 bases between them. The CDR3 protein is CASSLAASQTADTQYF. CDR3 in DNA: TGTGCCAGCAGCTTAGCGGCAAGCCAGACTGCAGATACGCAGTATTTT. The full variable domain, with the rest looked up from reference TRBV7-2 and TRBJ2-3, is GAGVSQSPSNKVTEKGKDVELRCDPISGHTALYWYRQSLGQGLEFLIYFQGNSAPDKSGLPSDRFSAERTGGSVSTLTIQRTQQEDSAVYLCASSLAASQTADTQYFGPGTRLTVL.

CDR3 coding DNA: TGTGCCAGCAGCTCTGGACAGGGAATTAGTAACTATGGCTACACCTTC. Translating gives CASSSGQGISNYGYTF. The chain links TRBV5-8 to TRBJ1-2; TRBD1 matches at 8 bases. The V and J ends lost 3 bases and 1 base, in that order; junction bases with no gene match: 8. This CDR3 has 16 amino acids. Germline V lookup: CDR1 SGHTS, CDR2 YDEGEE.

The chain couples TRBV27 to TRBJ2-5, with TRBD1 matching over 9 bases. The germline CDR1 and CDR2 sequences are MNHEY and SMNVEV (reference sequence). V shed 5 bases and J 6 bases; nucleotides not matched to a gene: 1. The CDR3 contains 12 residues. The CDR3 region is CASSGQGQTQYF. The DNA for the CDR3 is TGTGCCAGCAGTGGACAGGGGCAGACCCAGTACTTC.

The chain carries TRBV6-5 and TRBJ1-5, with D uncertain. The CDR3 spans 13 residues. Germline V lookup: CDR1 MNHEY, CDR2 SVGAGI. Trimming cost V 0 bases and J 8 bases, with 8 bases left between them. The CDR3 protein is CASSYSSGKPQHF. The CDR3 DNA is TGTGCCAGCAGTTACTCGTCTGGCAAGCCCCAGCATTTT.

This chain uses TRBV4-2 with TRBJ1-1, with D hard to call. The CDR3 extends over 14 amino acids. Germline V gene sequence: CDR1 LGHNA, CDR2 YNFKEQ. Trimming cost V 5 bases and J 7 bases, with 17 bases left between them. CDR3 sequence reads: CASSLVNDNSEAFF. In DNA form, the CDR3 reads TGTGCCAGCAGCTTGGTCAACGACAATAGTGAAGCTTTCTTT.

A single count supports this clone. This chain links TRBV6-6 with TRBJ2-3; TRBD2 might be the D (6 bases). The length of the CDR3 is 12 residues. Germline CDR1 reads MNHNY; CDR2 reads SVGAGI (reference sequence). The V and J ends lost 6 bases and 10 bases respectively, with 14 bases between them. The CDR3 spells CASSPPLAPQYF. CDR3 sequence (DNA): TGTGCCAGCAGCCCCCCACTAGCACCGCAGTATTTT.

The chain employs TRBV19 and TRBJ2-2; 8 nucleotides match TRBD1. CDR1 and CDR2 from the germline V gene are LNHDA and SQIVND (reference sequence). V was pared by 5 bases and J by 2 bases, with 10 bases of the junction left unmatched. The CDR3 is made up of 17 amino acids. The CDR3 spells CASSPIQGAVNTGELFF. CDR3 coding DNA: TGTGCCAGTAGTCCCATCCAGGGGGCGGTCAACACCGGGGAGCTGTTTTTT.

The chain has TRBV15 and TRBJ2-7; 9 bases are shared with TRBD1. Germline V gene data show CDR1 as LNHNV and CDR2 as YYDKDF (reference sequence). The CDR3 is 17 residues long. With V trimmed by 0 bases and J by 5 bases, 11 bases remained unmatched. The chain's CDR3 is CATSRERLLGQGNEQYF. The CDR3 coding sequence is TGTGCCACCAGCAGAGAGAGGTTGTTGGGACAGGGTAACGAGCAGTACTTC.

The chain combines TRBV7-2 with TRBJ2-7; TRBD1 agrees at 8 bases. Unmatched junction bases numbered 10, after V lost 4 bases and J lost 2 bases. In germline, CDR1 is SGHTA, CDR2 FQGNSA. This CDR3 contains 16 residues. The CDR3 coding sequence is TGTGCCAGCAGCTCGTCTAGGACAGGGAGTCCCTACGAGCAGTACTTC. It is translated as CASSSSRTGSPYEQYF.

This rearrangement joins TRBV18 to TRBJ2-7; tentative D call: TRBD1 (6 bases). CDR3 length: 14 residues. Trimming removed 3 bases from V and 7 bases from J, with 16 bases in between. Germline CDR1 and CDR2: KGHSH and LQKENI. CDR3: CASSPFLGGGEQYF. The DNA for the CDR3 is TGTGCCAGCTCACCGTTCCTAGGGGGTGGAGAGCAGTACTTC.

The CDR3 protein is CASSYQVLPGELFF. The DNA for the CDR3 is TGTGCCAGCAGTTACCAGGTCCTACCCGGGGAGCTGTTTTTT. The V and J genes are TRBV6-5 and TRBJ2-2; D is undetermined. The V and J ends lost 2 bases and 6 bases respectively, with 10 bases between them. The CDR3 has 14 amino acids. CDR1 and CDR2 (germline): MNHEY, SVGAGI.

The CDR3 protein is CASSYRQGDEQYF. The CDR3 coding sequence is TGTGCCAGCAGTTACCGACAGGGTGACGAGCAGTACTTC. The V gene is TRBV6-5, the J gene TRBJ2-7; 7 bases align to TRBD1. Germline V gives CDR1 MNHEY, CDR2 SVGAGI. J lost 5 bases, V lost 2 bases, and 3 bases had no gene match. The CDR3 extends over 13 amino acids.

The CDR3 loop is CASSAASGGTETQYF. The CDR3 nucleotides read TGTGCCAGCAGTGCGGCTAGCGGGGGAACGGAGACCCAGTACTTC. J is TRBJ2-5 and V is TRBV6-1, with 10 bases lining up with TRBD2. The J segment lost 5 bases and the V segment lost 4 bases, leaving 7 bases of the junction unmatched. The CDR3 has 15 amino acids. The germline V gene has CDR1 MNHNS and CDR2 SASEGT.